What follows is one T cell receptor beta chain and its context. TCRdb keeps only in-frame clones here, not all; method: immunoSEQ multiplex PCR. The data contain about 320,000 clones, 88% of them singletons. This sample stems from a study of blood T cell repertoires in COVID-19. For the study at large: PBMCs, B-cell-depleted T cells, or T cells provided the cDNA or gDNA that made up the material.

CDR3 length: 14 amino acids. CDR1 SGHTA and CDR2 FQGTGA come from the germline V gene. The germline V and J ends were trimmed by 2 bases and 2 bases, with 8 bases remaining between them. The chain has TRBV7-3 and TRBJ2-3; D may be TRBD2 (6 bases). The clonotype was recovered from a woman aged 25 to 39 with COVID-19, enrolled during active disease. Sequencing input: peripheral blood. CDR3 DNA: TGTGCCAGCAGCTTAGGCGGGAACACAGATACGCAGTATTTT. Encoded protein: CASSLGGNTDTQYF.